One T cell receptor (beta chain) is described in this entry. This entry belongs to a study of blood T cell repertoires in COVID-19. Overall study context: Samples of COVID-19 (acute and convalescent) were obtained from the United States, Italy and Spain. Nucleic acid was either cDNA or gDNA, and it came from T cells, B-cell-depleted T cells, or PBMCs.

The authors' processing: Amplification of reference gene primers provided the estimated nucleated cell counts. Clones were sequenced by immunoSEQ multiplex PCR, and TCRdb holds only the in-frame ones, with some missing. V, J and clone size were drawn from that table, and D and trimming were deduced from the DNA. The sample shows tens of thousands of clones, more than 85% of them seen only once. This CDR3 spans 15 amino acids. V lost 1 base to trimming and J lost 5 bases; unmatched junction nucleotides: 5. Germline CDR1 SGHAT, CDR2 FQNNGV. The sequence came from a man over 45 with active COVID-19. The rearrangement links TRBV11-2 to TRBJ2-1; TRBD2 matches at 7 bases. Source material: peripheral blood. The CDR3, as DNA: TGTGCCAGCAGCTTAGTTAACGGGGGGAACAATGAGCAGTTCTTC. This translates into CASSLVNGGNNEQFF.